The T cell receptor (beta chain) under discussion was sequenced for a study of cytomegalovirus exposure and HLA in healthy donors. Whole-study findings and limits: The classifier reportedly diagnosed cytomegalovirus status with high sensitivity and specificity. There were approximately 150 TCR beta chains listed as cytomegalovirus-associated. The dataset shows that most TCR sequences were rare, while some public TCRs occurred in many donors.

This clone was detected only once. Its specificity is not known. This table comes from immunoSEQ multiplex PCR, and its TCRdb copy is limited to in-frame clones, with some not included. The sample consists of 150,000 or so clones, about 86% of them appearing once. Trimming removed 5 bases from V and 7 bases from J, with 18 bases in between. CDR3 length: 15 amino acids. The germline V gene encodes CDR1 SGHTA and CDR2 FQGTGA. This TCR was sampled from a human donor in good health. The V gene is TRBV7-3, the J gene TRBJ2-1; a weak D match, TRBD1 (6 bases). Source material: PBMCs. CDR3: CASSGTPSGANEQFF. In nucleotides, the CDR3 is TGTGCCAGCAGCGGTACTCCTTCAGGGGCAAATGAGCAGTTCTTC.